This T cell receptor beta chain comes out of a study of shared clonotypes between healthy human individuals. Across the whole study: Contributing individuals were two females and a few males aged 18 to 49.

The table came from immunoSEQ multiplex PCR; TCRdb's copy has only in-frame clones and leaves some out. There are 450,000 to 700,000 clones in the sample; 95% to 96% occur only once, and about 0.11% lies in the top ten. Terminally differentiated effector memory CD45RA+ cells were left out of the naive CD8 fraction, which was CD45RO-negative and positively selected for CCR7. In regard to this clone: Its specificity is not known.

The study's findings and limits: Non-shared clonotypes displayed generation probabilities falling below those of clonotypes present in all four donors.

Trimming at V came to 5 bases and at J to 7 bases, leaving 7 bases not matched to a gene. Germline V CDR1 and CDR2: LNHNV, YYDKDF (reference sequence). CDR3 size: 16 residues. The TCR originated in a woman aged 25 to 39 in good health. Sequenced sample: naive CD8+ T cells sorted from blood. The chain carries TRBV15 and TRBJ2-1; 14 bases fit TRBD2. The CDR3 here is CATSFPGLAGVNEQFF. DNA of the CDR3: TGTGCCACCAGCTTCCCGGGACTAGCGGGAGTAAATGAGCAGTTCTTC.